This T cell receptor beta chain is drawn from a study of beta chain features in type 1 diabetes. Study-wide results and limits: The study found fewer insertions and more deletions at VDJ junctions in type 1 diabetes patients. The similarity of naive, central memory and Treg TCRB repertoires appeared greater among patients than among healthy donors. Equally in patients and controls, PCR might preferentially amplify shorter templates. Among all four CD4+ subsets, Type 1 diabetes patients had TCRB CDR3s that were moderately but significantly shorter.

TCRB transcripts that were expressed got sequenced, as all of the isolated RNA had been reverse transcribed. The repertoire was sequenced with immunoSEQ multiplex PCR; TCRdb's copy has only in-frame clones and lacks some. Of some 350,000 clones detected, 8% to 10% appear once; the ten largest clones hold about 0.6%. The single heparinised draw taken from each donor contained around 100 mL of blood on average. Turning to this clone: Its cognate antigen is unknown.

The CDR3 covers 14 residues. V was cut by 6 bases and J by 2 bases, with 11 bases left in between. Germline loops: CDR1 SGHDT, CDR2 YYEEEE. Sequences were obtained from central memory CD4+ T cells from blood. The gene calls are TRBV5-6 and TRBJ2-2; a possible D gene is TRBD2 (6 bases). The clonotype comes from a man aged 25-40 years with type 1 diabetes. Here the CDR3 reads CASKAGKNTGELFF. In DNA, the CDR3 is TGTGCCAGCAAAGCGGGTAAAAACACCGGGGAGCTGTTTTTT. The full variable domain, in which reference TRBV5-6 and TRBJ2-2 provide the parts outside the CDR3, is DAGVTQSPTHLIKTRGQQVTLRCSPKSGHDTVSWYQQALGQGPQFIFQYYEEEERQRGNFPDRFSGHQFPNYSSELNVNALLLGDSALYLCASKAGKNTGELFFGEGSRLTVL.